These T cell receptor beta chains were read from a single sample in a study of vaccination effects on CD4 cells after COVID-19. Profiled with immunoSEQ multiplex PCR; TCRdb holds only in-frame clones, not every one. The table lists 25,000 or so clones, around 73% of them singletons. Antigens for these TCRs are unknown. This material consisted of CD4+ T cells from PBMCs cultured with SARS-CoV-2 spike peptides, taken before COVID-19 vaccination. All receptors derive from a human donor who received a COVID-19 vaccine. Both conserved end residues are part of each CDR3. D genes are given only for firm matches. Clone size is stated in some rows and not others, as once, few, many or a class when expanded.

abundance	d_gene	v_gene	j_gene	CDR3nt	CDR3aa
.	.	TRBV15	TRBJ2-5	TGTGCCACCAGCAGGGTCTTCGGGTTCGAAGAGACCCAGTACTTC	CATSRVFGFEETQYF
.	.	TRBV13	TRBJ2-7	TGTGCCAGCAGCTCCGGGCGGAGGACCTACGAGCAGTACTTC	CASSSGRRTYEQYF
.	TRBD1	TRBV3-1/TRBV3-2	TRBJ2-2	TGTGCCAGCAGCCAAGGAAGGACAGGGGGCATGGGGACCGGGGAGCTGTTTTTT	CASSQGRTGGMGTGELFF
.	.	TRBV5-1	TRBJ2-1	TGCGCCAGCAGCTTGGGAGAGACTAACAATGAGCAGTTCTTC	CASSLGETNNEQFF
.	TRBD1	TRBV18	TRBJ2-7	TGTGCCAGCTCACCCCCGAGACAGGGGTCCTACGAGCAGTACTTC	CASSPPRQGSYEQYF
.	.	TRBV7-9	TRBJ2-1	TGTGCCAGCAGCTTAGCTAGCGGCGTAAACAATGAGCAGTTCTTC	CASSLASGVNNEQFF
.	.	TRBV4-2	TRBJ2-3	TGTGCCAGCAGCCTACTTGGCGGTGGCACAGATACGCAGTATTTT	CASSLLGGGTDTQYF
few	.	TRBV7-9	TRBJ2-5	TGTGCCAGCAGCTTAGGTAGCAGGGCGACCCAGTACTTC	CASSLGSRATQYF
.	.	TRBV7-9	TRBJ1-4	TGTGCCAGCAGTACTGGAATCGCAACTAATGAAAAACTGTTTTTT	CASSTGIATNEKLFF
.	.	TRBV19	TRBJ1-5	TGTGCCAGTAGTATATCAGGGAGAGCTCAGCCCCAGCATTTT	CASSISGRAQPQHF
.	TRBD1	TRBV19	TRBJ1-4	TGTGCCAGTAGTACCACAGGGGGAGGAGGAGAAAAACTGTTTTTT	CASSTTGGGGEKLFF
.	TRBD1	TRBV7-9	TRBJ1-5	TGTGCCAGCAGCTTATCCTCACAGGGGAATCAGCCCCAGCATTTT	CASSLSSQGNQPQHF
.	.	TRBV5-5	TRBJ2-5	TGTGCCAGCAGCTTGGCCCCTATGAGGGGGGTTCAAGAGACCCAGTACTTC	CASSLAPMRGVQETQYF
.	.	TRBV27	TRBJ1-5	TGTGCCAGCAGGATGGGGGACCATCAGCCCCAGCATTTT	CASRMGDHQPQHF
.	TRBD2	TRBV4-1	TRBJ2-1	TGCGCCAGCAGCCAAGATTCTCGGACTAGCGGGAGGAGCTATCGCAATGAGCAGTTCTTC	CASSQDSRTSGRSYRNEQFF
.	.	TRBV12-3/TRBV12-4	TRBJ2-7	TGTGCCAGCAGTTTGGGGGACGGAGACGAGCAGTACTTC	CASSLGDGDEQYF
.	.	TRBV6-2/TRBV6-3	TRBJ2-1	TGTGCCAGCAGTTACTCGGGGGGAGACCCTAATGAGCAGTTCTTC	CASSYSGGDPNEQFF
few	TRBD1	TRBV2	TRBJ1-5	TGTGCCAGCAGTGCAGGACAGGCCGGCCATCAGCCCCAGCATTTT	CASSAGQAGHQPQHF
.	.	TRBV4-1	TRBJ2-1	TGCGCCAGCAGCCAAGTAGCGGACAGCTCCTACAATGAGCAGTTCTTC	CASSQVADSSYNEQFF
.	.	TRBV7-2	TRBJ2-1	TGTGCCAGCAGCTTAAGTTTTGGCAGACACAATGAGCAGTTCTTC	CASSLSFGRHNEQFF
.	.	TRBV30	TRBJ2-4	TGTGCCTGGAGTGACGACAGTCTCATCGTTAACATTCAGTACTTC	CAWSDDSLIVNIQYF
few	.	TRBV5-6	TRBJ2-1	TGTGCCAGCATCAGGGAGTTTGTCTCCTACAATGAGCAGTTCTTC	CASIREFVSYNEQFF
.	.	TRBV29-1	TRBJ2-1	TGCAGCGTTGAATTCCTTCCTAGCTGGATGGTCAATGAGCAGTTCTTC	CSVEFLPSWMVNEQFF
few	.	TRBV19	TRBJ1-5	TGTGCCAGTAGTACATCCGGTTCCAATAGCAATCAGCCCCAGCATTTT	CASSTSGSNSNQPQHF
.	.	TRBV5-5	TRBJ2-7	TGTGCCAGCAGCTTGGGACAGGTGCTTACCTACGAGCAGTACTTC	CASSLGQVLTYEQYF
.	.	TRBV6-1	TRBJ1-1	TGTGCCAGCAGTGAAGGGATCTTTGGGAGAATGAACACTGAAGCTTTCTTT	CASSEGIFGRMNTEAFF
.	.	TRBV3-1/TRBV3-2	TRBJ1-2	TGTGCCAGCAGCCAGGCGGGCACCTATGGCTACACCTTC	CASSQAGTYGYTF
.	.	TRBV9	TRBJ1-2	TGTGCCAGCAGCCCCGTGGCCGAAATCTATGGCTACACCTTC	CASSPVAEIYGYTF
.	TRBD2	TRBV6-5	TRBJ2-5	TGTGCCAGCACTCTCAGTGCGGGGGGGGGCGAGACCCAGTACTTC	CASTLSAGGGETQYF
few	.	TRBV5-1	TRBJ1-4	TGCGCCAGCAGCTCCCAGGGAGCAACTAATGAAAAACTGTTTTTT	CASSSQGATNEKLFF
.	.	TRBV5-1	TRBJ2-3	TGCGCCAGCAGCTGGGGCGGGGTTGACACAGATACGCAGTATTTT	CASSWGGVDTDTQYF
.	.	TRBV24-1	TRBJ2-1	TGTGCCACCAGTGGTTGGGGGTACAATGAGCAGTTCTTC	CATSGWGYNEQFF
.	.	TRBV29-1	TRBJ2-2	TGCAGCGTGGGATCAGACAGGTCGAACACCGGGGAGCTGTTTTTT	CSVGSDRSNTGELFF
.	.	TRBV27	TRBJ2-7	TGTGCCAGCAGTTCCAGGCGCTTAAGGACCGAGCAGTACTTC	CASSSRRLRTEQYF
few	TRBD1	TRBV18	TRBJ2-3	TGTGCCAGCTCCCACGGCGGACAGGGGGGACGGGCAGATACGCAGTATTTT	CASSHGGQGGRADTQYF
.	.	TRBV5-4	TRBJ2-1	TGTGCCAGCAGCTTGGCCGGAAGGAACAAGCAGTTCTTC	CASSLAGRNKQFF
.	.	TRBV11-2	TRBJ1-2	TGTGCCAGCAGCCAAGGGATCTATGGCTACACCTTC	CASSQGIYGYTF
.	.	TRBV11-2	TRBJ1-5	TGTGCCAGCAGCTTAGGCCAGTATAGCAATCAGCCCCAGCATTTT	CASSLGQYSNQPQHF
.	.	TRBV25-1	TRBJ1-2	TGTGCCAGCAGTGAATCGGGGAACTATGGCTACACCTTC	CASSESGNYGYTF
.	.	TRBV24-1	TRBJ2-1	TGTGCCACCAGTGATAATGGACTTTACAATGAGCAGTTCTTC	CATSDNGLYNEQFF
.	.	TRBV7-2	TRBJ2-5	TGTGCCAGCAGCCCCTCGACCCGGCGGACCCAGTACTTC	CASSPSTRRTQYF
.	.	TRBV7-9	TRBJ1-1	TGTGCCAGCAGCCTAGGTGAGATTTTCACTGAAGCTTTCTTT	CASSLGEIFTEAFF
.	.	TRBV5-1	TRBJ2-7	TGCGCCAGCACGAGGGACTACGAGCAGTACTTC	CASTRDYEQYF
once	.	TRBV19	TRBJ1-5	TGTGCCAGTAGTATACAGGGTAGTGGGGACAATCAGCCCCAGCATTTT	CASSIQGSGDNQPQHF
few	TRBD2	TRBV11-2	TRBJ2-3	TGTGCCAGCAGCCGAGGGGCGGGGGAAGGGACAGATACGCAGTATTTT	CASSRGAGEGTDTQYF
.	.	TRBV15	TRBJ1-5	TGTGCCACCAGCAGAGATCAAGGGGCCTATCAGCCCCAGCATTTT	CATSRDQGAYQPQHF
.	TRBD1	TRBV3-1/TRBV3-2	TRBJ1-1	TGTGCCAGCAGCCGGGGACAGACGAACACTGAAGCTTTCTTT	CASSRGQTNTEAFF
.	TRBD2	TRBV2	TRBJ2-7	TGTGCCAGCGGGGGACTAGCGGGCAACGAGCAGTACTTC	CASGGLAGNEQYF
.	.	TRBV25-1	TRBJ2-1	TGTGCCAGCAGTGAATCGGGGACCCGACATACCAATGAGCAGTTCTTC	CASSESGTRHTNEQFF
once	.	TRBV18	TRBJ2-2	TGTGCCAGCTCCGAGATGGGCCCCGGGGAGCTGTTTTTT	CASSEMGPGELFF
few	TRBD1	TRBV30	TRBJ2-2	TGTGCCTGGACCGCAGGGGGCGCAGGGACCGGGGAGCTGTTTTTT	CAWTAGGAGTGELFF
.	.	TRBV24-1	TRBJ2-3	TGTGCCACCAGTGATTTGCCAGCAACGAGCACAGATACGCAGTATTTT	CATSDLPATSTDTQYF